This T cell receptor (beta chain) was identified during a study of Ad26.COV2.S vaccination and SARS-CoV-2 variants. Study summary: Enrollment placed the donor in the COV1001 Ad26.COV2.S trial arm.

Clones were sequenced by immunoSEQ multiplex PCR, and TCRdb holds only the in-frame ones, with some missing. The sample includes hundreds of thousands of clones, 89% of them seen just once. The treatment is: 15 to 20 received Ad26.COV2.S at low or high dose, single or two shots; 5 received placebo; per-sample allocation not given. Sample collection was performed on day 63 after the first vaccine or placebo injection. Germline CDR1 reads ENHRY; CDR2 reads SYGVKD. This CDR3 has 14 residues. V shed 4 bases, J shed 2 bases, and the junction held 5 bases outside the gene matches. This clonotype was obtained from a person between 18 and 60 years old who received the Ad26.COV2.S COVID-19 vaccine or a placebo. The chain joins TRBV10-3 to TRBJ2-7, with TRBD2 identical over 7 bases. Sequencing used peripheral blood, obtained in a trial of Ad26.COV2.S vaccine versus placebo. The DNA for the CDR3 is TGTGCCATCAGTGTAGCCAGCGGGACCTACGAGCAGTACTTC. Amino acids: CAISVASGTYEQYF.